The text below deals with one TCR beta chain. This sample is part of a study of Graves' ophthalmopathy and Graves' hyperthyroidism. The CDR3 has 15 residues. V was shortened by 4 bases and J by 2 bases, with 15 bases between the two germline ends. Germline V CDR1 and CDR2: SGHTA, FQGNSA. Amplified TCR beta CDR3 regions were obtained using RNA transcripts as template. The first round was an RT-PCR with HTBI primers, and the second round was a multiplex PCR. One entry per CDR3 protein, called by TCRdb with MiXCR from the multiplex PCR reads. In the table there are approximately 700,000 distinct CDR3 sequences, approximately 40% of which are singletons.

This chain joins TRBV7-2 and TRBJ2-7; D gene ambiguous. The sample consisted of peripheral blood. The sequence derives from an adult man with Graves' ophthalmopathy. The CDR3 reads CASSSNPVSTYEQYF. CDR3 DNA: TGTGCCAGCAGCTCAAACCCGGTGAGCACCTACGAGCAGTACTTC.